The source of this T cell receptor (beta chain) is a study of T cell repertoires in cytomegalovirus infection. Study-level points and caveats: Predominance within the ex vivo response was attributable to HLA-C-restricted CMV-specific TCR beta clonotypes.

With 7 bases removed from V and 3 bases from J, the gap between germline ends came to 22 bases. Germline assignment: CDR1 MNHNY and CDR2 SVGAGI (reference sequence). The CDR3 loop spans 17 amino acids. Only a few counts were recorded for this clonotype. Its antigen is still unknown. Each CDR3 protein is one row after TCRdb ran MiXCR on the reads. Here the sample spans roughly 720,000 distinct CDR3 sequences, roughly 35% being singletons. The chain joins TRBV6-6 to TRBJ1-5; perhaps TRBD1 as D (6 bases). This TCR was sampled from a human donor in good health (CMV status not recorded). Some clones in this sample may be carry-over from other donors' samples. Sequencing was performed on PBMCs. CDR3 loop: CASTGGPNHLNNQPQHF. In DNA, the CDR3 is TGTGCCAGCACTGGGGGCCCGAACCACCTTAACAATCAGCCCCAGCATTTT.